Sequencing of this T cell receptor (beta chain) was carried out in a study of blood T cell repertoires in COVID-19. Across the study: Samples came from the United States, Italy and Spain, spanning acute and convalescent COVID-19. Sample material is recorded as cDNA or gDNA derived from T cells, B-cell-depleted T cells, or PBMCs.

Original methodology: Estimates of nucleated cell counts were drawn from the amplification of reference gene primers. The table came from immunoSEQ multiplex PCR; TCRdb's copy has only in-frame clones and leaves some out. For V, J and clone size, that table is used; D and trimming come from the DNA. The sample has roughly 110,000 clones, over 80% seen once. The ends were cut back, 5 bases at V and 5 bases at J, with 12 bases in the middle. The CDR3 runs to 12 residues. Germline V gives CDR1 GTSNPN, CDR2 SVGIG (reference sequence). Sequences were obtained from peripheral blood. The TCR was taken from a woman in her 70s with acute or convalescent COVID-19. The rearrangement uses TRBV30 and TRBJ2-5, with a possible D match to TRBD1 (6 bases). The CDR3 DNA reads as TGTGCCTGGGCAGAGGGGGTCGAGACCCAGTACTTC. Translation gives CAWAEGVETQYF. Looking up the rest from reference TRBV30 and TRBJ2-5 gives the full variable domain: SQTIHQWPATLVQPVGSPLSLECTVEGTSNPNLYWYRQAAGRGLQLLFYSVGIGQISSEVPQNLSASRPQDRQFILSSKKLLLSDSGFYLCAWAEGVETQYFGPGTRLLVL.